This record covers a single T cell receptor beta chain. This entry belongs to a study of blood T cell repertoires in COVID-19. V trimming: 6 bases; J trimming: 4 bases; junction bases outside the gene matches: 3. Germline-derived CDR1 and CDR2 are MNHNY and SVGAGI (reference sequence). The CDR3 is made up of 13 amino acids. The method was immunoSEQ multiplex PCR; TCRdb's version includes in-frame clones alone and lacks a portion of them. The sample consists of about 55,000 clones, around nine tenths of them appearing once. Sequencing input: peripheral blood. The TCR comes from a man in his 60s with active COVID-19. The chain joins TRBV6-6 to TRBJ1-2; 9 nucleotides match TRBD1. The CDR3 here is CASSQGQGYGYTF. The CDR3 coding sequence is TGTGCCAGCAGCCAGGGACAGGGCTATGGCTACACCTTC.